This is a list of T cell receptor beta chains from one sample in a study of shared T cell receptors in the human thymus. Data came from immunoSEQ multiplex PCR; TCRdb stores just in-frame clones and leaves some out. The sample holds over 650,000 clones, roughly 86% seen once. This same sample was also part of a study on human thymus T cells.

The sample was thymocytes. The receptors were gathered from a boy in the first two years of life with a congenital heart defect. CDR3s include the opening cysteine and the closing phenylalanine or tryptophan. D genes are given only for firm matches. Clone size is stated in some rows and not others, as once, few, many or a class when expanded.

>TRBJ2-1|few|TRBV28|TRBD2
CASSLARRTSGCNEQFF
TGTGCCAGCAGTTTAGCGAGGAGGACTAGCGGGTGCAATGAGCAGTTCTTC
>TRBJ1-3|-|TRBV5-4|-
CASSAKTPSSGNTIYF
TGTGCCAGCAGCGCCAAGACACCCAGCTCTGGAAACACCATATATTTT
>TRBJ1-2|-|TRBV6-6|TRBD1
CASSQYQGGYGYTF
TGTGCCAGCAGCCAATACCAGGGGGGATATGGCTACACCTTC
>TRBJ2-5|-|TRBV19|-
CASSTSRRETQYF
TGTGCCAGTAGTACCTCCCGTCGAGAGACCCAGTACTTC
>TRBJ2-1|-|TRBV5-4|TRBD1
CASSLAPGTGGDEQFF
TGTGCCAGCAGCTTGGCCCCCGGGACAGGGGGCGATGAGCAGTTCTTC
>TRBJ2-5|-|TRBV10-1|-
CASSESRAGFDQETQYF
TGCGCCAGCAGTGAGTCGAGGGCAGGATTCGACCAAGAGACCCAGTACTTC
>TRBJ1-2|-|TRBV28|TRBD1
CASSPAPSGGAGYGYTF
TGTGCCAGCAGTCCGGCCCCTTCAGGGGGCGCAGGGTATGGCTACACCTTC
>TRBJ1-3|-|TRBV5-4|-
CASSLGAPSGNTIYF
TGTGCCAGCAGCCTGGGAGCCCCCTCTGGAAACACCATATATTTT
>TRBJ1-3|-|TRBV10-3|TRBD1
CAIIAVPGTGGSGNTIYF
TGTGCCATCATTGCCGTCCCCGGGACAGGGGGCTCTGGAAACACCATATATTTT
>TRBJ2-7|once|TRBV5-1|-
CASSAGLFRYEQYF
TGCGCCAGCAGCGCGGGACTCTTTCGCTACGAGCAGTACTTC
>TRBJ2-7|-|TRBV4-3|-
CASSQDRRRDYEQYF
TGCGCCAGCAGCCAAGATCGTAGACGGGATTACGAGCAGTACTTC
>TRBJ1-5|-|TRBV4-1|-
CASSPTPVNQPQHF
TGCGCCAGCAGCCCGACACCGGTCAATCAGCCCCAGCATTTT
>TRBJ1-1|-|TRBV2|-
CASIRPGDTEAFF
TGTGCCAGCATACGGCCCGGGGACACTGAAGCTTTCTTT
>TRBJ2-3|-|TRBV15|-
CATSNHYTDTQYF
TGTGCCACCAGCAATCACTACACAGATACGCAGTATTTT